This TCR beta chain derives from a study of memory CD4+ T cells and cytomegalovirus serostatus. The study, taken as a whole, reports: Suggested: most of the CMV-linked TCR signature lies in CD4+ memory cells. CMV serostatus prediction reached median AUC roughly 0.95, or 0.91 with US-trained model. CD4+ memory repertoires contained about 40% of the roughly 150 reported CMV TCRbeta sequences.

Regarding this clone: Its antigen is currently unknown.

Per the original methods: Out-of-frame sequences were removed, leaving 2 million or so distinct TCRbeta sequences. Clones were read by immunoSEQ multiplex PCR, and TCRdb kept only the in-frame ones, dropping some. V and J calls and clone size come straight from that table; D and trimming were deduced from the DNA. Seen here are 80,000 or so clones, 78% observed once, and the top ten hold 2.6%. The sort gate was single viable CD3+CD4+CD8-CD45RO+ cells for memory CD4+ T cells. Trimming cost V 4 bases and J 7 bases, with 13 bases left between them. The CDR3 is 13 residues long. Germline V CDR1 and CDR2: WNHNN, SYGVQD (reference sequence).

The chain couples TRBV10-1 to TRBJ2-5; D not certain. The sequenced sample was memory CD4+ T cells from blood. This clonotype was obtained from an adult in good health and CMV-seropositive. The CDR3 loop reads CASSAGRVGTQYF. CDR3 coding DNA: TGCGCCAGCAGTGCGGGTCGGGTCGGGACCCAGTACTTC.